Presented here are 2 T cell receptor beta chains from one specimen sequenced in a study of blood T cell repertoires in COVID-19. Generated by immunoSEQ multiplex PCR, the TCRdb table keeps only in-frame clones and is missing some. The data contain some 500,000 clones, 85% to 90% of them singletons. Sequenced material: peripheral blood. The source of these receptors is a woman in her 50s with COVID-19, enrolled during active disease.

The V call is TRBV25-1, the J call TRBJ1-2; D gene unclear. This CDR3 contains 10 residues. V was cut by 6 bases and J by 4 bases, with 3 bases left in between. Germline V gives CDR1 MGHDK, CDR2 SYGVNS. CDR3 in amino acids: CASSLYGYTF. CDR3 bases: TGTGCCAGCAGCCTCTATGGCTACACCTTC.

This clone was picked up one time. The chain couples TRBV27 to TRBJ1-1; TRBD1 is a possible D gene (6 bases). CDR3 length: 14 residues. The germline V gene encodes CDR1 MNHEY and CDR2 SMNVEV (reference sequence). V was cut by 7 bases and J by 2 bases, with 14 bases left in between. In DNA form, the CDR3 reads TGTGCCAGCACTGGGCGGGGGGCAAACACTGAAGCTTTCTTT. Its translation: CASTGRGANTEAFF.